This T cell receptor beta chain was recorded in a study of blood T cell repertoires in COVID-19 (dated by TCRdb to 2019 to 2021). In terms of the full investigation: Samples covering the acute and convalescent phases of COVID-19 were provided by collaborators in the United States, Italy and Spain. The prospective study material was composed of cDNA or gDNA derived from T cells, B-cell-depleted T cells, or PBMCs. Subjects who had been exposed to COVID-19, were actively infected with it, or had recovered from it provided the deeply sampled blood TCRbeta repertoires that made up the dataset. The repertoires were released in a freely available public database meant as a resource for research on the immune response to SARS-CoV-2. Samples came from the ongoing ImmuneRACE study (first 160 participants) plus 1,254 subjects from 6 global collaborators. Nearly every sample came with metadata listing a de-identified subject ID, COVID-19 status, age in years and sex. Where HLA class I and class II types were available, the types were taken from metadata supplied by the sample provider, not from assay-based typing. Overall results and qualifications from the work: The amount of clinical and demographic metadata varied by source and participant and was provided uncurated.

This clone was detected once. This receptor's antigen is unknown. Base qualities are missing; no much larger clone stands one base away. There are 14 amino acids in the CDR3, from cysteine to phenylalanine inclusive. The retained sequence is limited to the CDR3, 42 bases, with the frame set at the first base. V lost 5 bases and J lost 0 bases, and the count of bases not matched to a germline gene is 2. As encoded in the germline V gene, CDR1 is KGHSH while CDR2 is LQKENI. The immunoSEQ Assay, a bias-controlled multiplex PCR, was used to amplify TCRbeta CDR3 regions from genomic DNA. In the source study's methods: The number of nucleated cells in each sample was estimated by amplification of reference gene primers within the assay. Sequence reads were collapsed and filtered to measure the absolute abundance of every unique TCRbeta CDR3 rearrangement. For each sample, productive Simpson clonality was calculated as the square root of Simpson's diversity index across productive rearrangements. TCRdb mirrors the immuneACCESS table, restricted to in-frame sequences. Some clones are absent from its copies; in checked studies, under half trace to an unresolved V gene, and the reason for the others is unknown. D and trimming come from the DNA, and the V and J calls and clone size come from that table. The sample profile shows 25,000 to 30,000 clones; about 88% of them were found once. The ten largest clones capture roughly 8.4% of the sample.

Each collaborating institution followed its own protocols to collect whole blood in K2EDTA tubes. For TCRbeta analysis, collaborators shipped samples in one of three forms: frozen whole blood, isolated PBMCs, or DNA extracted from either of those sample types. Sequenced material: peripheral blood. The source of this sequence is a woman aged 45-60 years with active COVID-19. The rearranged segments are TRBV18 and TRBJ1-1; 8 bases in the middle match TRBD1. For the CDR3, the sequence is CASSRQGMNTEAFF. Read as DNA, the sequence is TGTGCCAGCTCAAGACAGGGGATGAACACTGAAGCTTTCTTT.